The clone carrying this TCR beta chain was observed many times. Antigen unknown. The data stem from a study of regulatory T cells in long-lasting Graves disease. Study-wide context: For under 3 months, newly diagnosed Graves' patients had been taking antithyroid drugs.

Study results and caveats: Persistent cases favored TRBV28, TRBJ1-2 and TRBJ2-5. More public clonotypes were shared by persistent patients (2,741) than by new patients (approximately 1,000).

The CDR3 spans 11 residues. The V gene lost 3 bases and the J gene lost 8 bases, with 8 bases spanning the gap. In germline, CDR1 is SGDLS, CDR2 YYNGEE. Both iRepertoire HTBI primers and Arm-PCR of CDR3 regions were used to build the TCR beta libraries. Original processing notes: The samples included roughly 61 TRBV and 14 TRBJ segments. TCRdb called the multiplex PCR reads again in MiXCR, with one record for every CDR3 protein. The V and J calls follow TCRdb's processing rather than the paper's. There are approximately 230,000 distinct CDR3 sequences in the sample; around 16% occur only once, and approximately 24% lies in the top ten. This sample's time point: newly diagnosed GD, antithyroid drugs for less than 3 months. Extracted RNA from PBMCs served as the source of the TCR library.

The specimen was peripheral blood mononuclear cells (PBMCs), collected at new diagnosis, from a patient treated with antithyroid drugs. This clonotype was obtained from a female donor with Graves disease. The chain uses TRBV9 and TRBJ1-2; unclear D gene. Here the CDR3 DNA reads TGTGCCAGCAGCGCATATAACGGCTACACCTTC. Its protein product is CASSAYNGYTF.